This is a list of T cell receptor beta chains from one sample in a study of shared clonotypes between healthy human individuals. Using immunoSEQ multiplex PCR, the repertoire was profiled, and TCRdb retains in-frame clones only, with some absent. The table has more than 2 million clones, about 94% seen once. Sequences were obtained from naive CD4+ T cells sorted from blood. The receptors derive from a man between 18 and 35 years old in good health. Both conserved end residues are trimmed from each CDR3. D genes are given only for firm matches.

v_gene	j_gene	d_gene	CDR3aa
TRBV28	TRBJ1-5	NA	ASSLPYALGRNQPQH
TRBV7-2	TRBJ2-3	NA	ASSFIKGTQY
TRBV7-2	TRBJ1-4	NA	ASSPSKERMGEKLF
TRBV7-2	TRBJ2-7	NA	ASSLSTAGSYEQY
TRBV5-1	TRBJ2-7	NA	ASRADRTDDYEQY
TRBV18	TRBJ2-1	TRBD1	ASSPKPGQGLYNEQF
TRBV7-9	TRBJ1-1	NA	ASSFGQSEAF
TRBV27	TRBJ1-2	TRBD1	ASSSRIGQVWGYT
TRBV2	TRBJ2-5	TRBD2	ASNALAEGETQY
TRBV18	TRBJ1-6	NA	ASSLDENSPLH
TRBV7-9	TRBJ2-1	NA	ASSWSGGEQF
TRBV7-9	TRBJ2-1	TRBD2	ASSFGTSGSEQF
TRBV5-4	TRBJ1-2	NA	ASTLPSVNYGYT
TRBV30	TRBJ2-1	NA	AWSVVGRGREQF
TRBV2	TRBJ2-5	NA	ASSSRQETQY
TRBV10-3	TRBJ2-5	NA	AISDVRDQETQY
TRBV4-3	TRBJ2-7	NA	ASSQASDSYEQY
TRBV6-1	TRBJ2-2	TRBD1	ASSRQGDTGELF
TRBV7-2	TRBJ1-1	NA	ASSRFSGTGNTEAF
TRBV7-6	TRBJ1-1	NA	ASSLYESGEAF
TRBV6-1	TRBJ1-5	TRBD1	ASSELETGFSQPQH
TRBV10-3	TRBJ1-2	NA	AISERPGDGYT
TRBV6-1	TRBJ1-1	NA	ASSEAPGDTEAF
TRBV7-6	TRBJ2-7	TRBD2	ASSLVGTSGSAGEQY
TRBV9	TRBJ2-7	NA	AGSERTGASYEQY
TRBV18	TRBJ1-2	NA	ASTRRDGYT
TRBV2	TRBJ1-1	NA	ASSGAPVTEAF
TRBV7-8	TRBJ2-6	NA	ASSFRSSGANVLT
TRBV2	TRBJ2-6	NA	ASSEVSLTNVLT
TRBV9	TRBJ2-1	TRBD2	ASSALAGGYNEQF
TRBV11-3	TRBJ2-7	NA	ASSLDGEVY
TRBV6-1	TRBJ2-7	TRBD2	ASRTREGAYEQY